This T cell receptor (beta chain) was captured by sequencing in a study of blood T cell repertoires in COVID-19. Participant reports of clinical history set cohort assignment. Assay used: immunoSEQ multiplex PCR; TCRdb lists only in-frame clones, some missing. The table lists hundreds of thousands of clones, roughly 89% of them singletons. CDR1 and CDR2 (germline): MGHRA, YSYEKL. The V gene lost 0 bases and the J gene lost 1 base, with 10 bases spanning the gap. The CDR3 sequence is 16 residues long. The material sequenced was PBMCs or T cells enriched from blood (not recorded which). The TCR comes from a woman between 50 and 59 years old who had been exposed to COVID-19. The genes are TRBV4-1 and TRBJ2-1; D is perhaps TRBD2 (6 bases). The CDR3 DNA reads TGCGCCAGCAGCCAAGACCGGGCGGGGTCCTACAATGAGCAGTTCTTC. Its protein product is CASSQDRAGSYNEQFF.